Shown below are 28 T cell receptor beta chains from a single sample sequenced in a study of T cells after yellow fever vaccination. TCRdb re-called the 5' RACE reads with MiXCR, one entry per CDR3 protein. Of 450,000 to 550,000 distinct CDR3 sequences in the sample, 21% are singletons; the top ten hold about 15%. The sequencing used PBMCs, collected roughly 20 days after the first yellow fever vaccination. These receptors were taken from a man between 18 and 35 years old who received the YFV17D yellow fever vaccine.

This clonotype appeared a single time. The chain links TRBV20-1 to TRBJ2-1, with 9 bases matching TRBD2. Unmatched junction bases numbered 6, after V lost 3 bases and J lost 0 bases. Germline V gives CDR1 DFQATT, CDR2 SNEGSKA (reference sequence). CDR3 length equals 16 residues. This chain's CDR3 is CSARLGLAISYNEQFF. The CDR3 nucleotides read TGCAGTGCTAGGTTAGGACTAGCGATCTCCTACAATGAGCAGTTCTTC.

This clonotype has just a few counts. The chain joins TRBV4-3 to TRBJ1-2; no firm D call. Trimming left V 0 bases short and J 6 bases short, with 11 bases between. The CDR3 has 14 residues. CDR1 and CDR2 from the germline V gene are LGHNA and YSLEER. CDR3 DNA sequence: TGCGCCAGCAGCCAAGATCGCCAGGTAGATGGCTACACCTTC. It codes for CASSQDRQVDGYTF.

The V call is TRBV6-2 or TRBV6-3, the J call TRBJ2-4; 7 positions agree with TRBD1. Germline assignment: CDR1 MNHEY and CDR2 SVGEGT. The V segment lost 5 bases and the J segment 8 bases; nucleotides outside the gene matches: 9. This CDR3 is built from 14 residues. In DNA form, the CDR3 reads TGTGCCAGCAGTAGCAACAGGGGAATCGACATTCAGTACTTC. It specifies CASSSNRGIDIQYF.

The CDR3 DNA follows: TGCGCCAGCAGCCAGGAAGTATCAGGGGTTGGCTACACCTTC. As protein: CASSQEVSGVGYTF. The V gene is TRBV5-1, the J gene TRBJ1-2; tentative D call: TRBD1 (6 bases). There are 14 residues in the CDR3. V was clipped by 4 bases and J by 7 bases, with 17 bases between them. Per germline, CDR1 SGHRS and CDR2 YFSETQ.

A few counts support this clonotype. This rearrangement joins TRBV7-2 to TRBJ2-5, with 9 bases matching TRBD2. CDR1 is SGHTA, CDR2 FQGNSA, per germline. CDR3 size: 16 residues. V gave up 4 bases and J gave up 1 base; unmatched junction bases: 7. The CDR3, as DNA: TGTGCCAGCAGCTCCCTGCGGGGGGGGCCCCAAGAGACCCAGTACTTC. It translates to CASSSLRGGPQETQYF.

This clonotype showed up just a few times. The gene calls are TRBV19 and TRBJ1-1; D gene ambiguous. Germline V gives CDR1 LNHDA, CDR2 SQIVND (reference sequence). V lost 6 bases and J 0 bases, leaving 11 bases between the germline ends. The CDR3 is made up of 14 amino acids. CDR3 nucleotides: TGTGCCAGTAGCCTCCCACGGATGAACACTGAAGCTTTCTTT. As protein: CASSLPRMNTEAFF. Full variable domain (rest looked up from reference TRBV19 and TRBJ1-1): DGGITQSPKYLFRKEGQNVTLSCEQNLNHDAMYWYRQDPGQGLRLIYYSQIVNDFQKGDIAEGYSVSREKKESFPLTVTSAQKNPTAFYLCASSLPRMNTEAFFGQGTRLTVV.

This clonotype was detected a few times. J is TRBJ2-3 and V is TRBV9, with 8 bases aligning to TRBD1. The CDR3 has 15 amino acids. Germline CDR1 reads SGDLS; CDR2 reads YYNGEE. Trimming removed 5 bases from V and 0 bases from J; junction bases left unmatched: 5. The CDR3, as DNA: TGTGCCAGCAGAAAGACAGGGGCCAGCACAGATACGCAGTATTTT. It specifies CASRKTGASTDTQYF.

J is TRBJ1-1 and V is TRBV20-1; D gene unclear. CDR3 length equals 11 residues. With 2 bases removed from V and 7 bases from J, the gap between germline ends came to 8 bases. Germline V lookup: CDR1 DFQATT, CDR2 SNEGSKA (reference sequence). The CDR3 loop reads CSARSGVEAFF. As DNA, the CDR3 is TGCAGTGCTAGAAGCGGGGTTGAAGCTTTCTTT.

The table lists this clonotype with a few counts. The chain couples TRBV12-3 or TRBV12-4 to TRBJ1-4, with a possible D match to TRBD1 (5 bases). Trimming took off 5 bases at V and 3 bases at J, with 19 bases between the two ends. The CDR3 is 17 amino acids. The chain's CDR3 is CASSDRDVPSANEKLFF. For the CDR3, the DNA is TGTGCCAGCAGTGACCGGGACGTCCCCTCGGCTAATGAAAAACTGTTTTTT.

This clonotype occurred a few times. This chain joins TRBV7-6 and TRBJ1-3; D is perhaps TRBD1 (5 bases). This CDR3 has 14 amino acids. V lost 5 bases and J lost 1, with 9 bases in between. The germline gives CDR1 SGHVS, CDR2 FNYEAQ. CDR3 amino acids: CASSQRGSGNTIYF. CDR3 nucleotide sequence: TGTGCCAGCAGCCAGCGGGGGTCTGGAAACACCATATATTTT. Full variable domain (outside the CDR3, taken from reference TRBV7-6 and TRBJ1-3): GAGVSQSPRYKVTKRGQDVALRCDPISGHVSLYWYRQALGQGPEFLTYFNYEAQQDKSGLPNDRFSAERPEGSISTLTIQRTEQRDSAMYRCASSQRGSGNTIYFGEGSWLTVV.

The J gene is TRBJ1-5, the V gene TRBV28, with 7 nucleotides matching TRBD1. Germline CDR1 and CDR2: MDHEN and SYDVKM. The CDR3 loop spans 16 amino acids. Trimming at V came to 0 bases and at J to 1 base, leaving 3 bases not matched to a gene. CDR3 loop: CASSLWWDSSNQPQHF. For the CDR3, the DNA is TGTGCCAGCAGTTTATGGTGGGACAGCAGCAATCAGCCCCAGCATTTT.

The genes are TRBV12-3 or TRBV12-4 and TRBJ2-2; 7 nucleotides agree with TRBD1. Trimming cost V 6 bases and J 6 bases; bases outside gene matches: 13. The CDR3 sequence is 16 residues long. CDR3 amino acids: CASSSGQTWTSGELFF. As DNA, the CDR3 is TGTGCCAGCAGCTCGGGACAGACATGGACTTCCGGGGAGCTGTTTTTT.

This clonotype was observed many times. The chain links TRBV7-2 to TRBJ2-1; 8 bases are shared with TRBD2. V dropped 3 bases and J dropped 6; count of bases not matched to a gene: 7. CDR3 length equals 15 residues. The germline CDR1 and CDR2 sequences are SGHTA and FQGNSA. Written as DNA, the CDR3 is TGTGCCAGCAGCTTGCCAGCGGGGGATGTCAATGAGCAGTTCTTC. Its translation: CASSLPAGDVNEQFF.

This chain links TRBV7-9 with TRBJ2-2; perhaps TRBD2 as D (5 bases). CDR1 is SEHNR, CDR2 FQNEAQ, per germline (reference sequence). The CDR3 runs to 14 residues. V dropped 5 bases and J dropped 5 bases, with 12 bases sitting between them. The CDR3 reads CASSRLIATGELFF. The CDR3 nucleotides read TGTGCCAGCAGCCGACTTATAGCGACCGGGGAGCTGTTTTTT.

This clonotype was seen only a few times. J is TRBJ2-5 and V is TRBV28, with a weak D call TRBD1 (5 bases). Trimming shortened V by 5 bases and J by 6 bases, and 13 bases separated the two germline ends. The CDR3 loop spans 13 amino acids. Per germline, CDR1 MDHEN and CDR2 SYDVKM. Here the CDR3 DNA reads TGTGCCAGCAGTCCAGGGTTTGGGAAGACCCAGTACTTC. It yields the protein CASSPGFGKTQYF.

The rearrangement links TRBV20-1 to TRBJ2-6; D is undetermined. There are 16 residues in the CDR3. Trimming shortened V by 7 bases and J by 0 bases, and 16 bases separated the two germline ends. CDR1 and CDR2 from the germline V gene are DFQATT and SNEGSKA (reference sequence). The DNA of the CDR3 is TGCAGTGTACGCTCGATCTCTGCCTCTGGGGCCAACGTCCTGACTTTC. Translating gives CSVRSISASGANVLTF.

This clonotype was seen only a few times. This sequence joins TRBV5-1 and TRBJ2-6; weak D call: TRBD1 (5 bases). Germline CDR1 and CDR2: SGHRS and YFSETQ. There are 17 residues in the CDR3. The V end was cut by 0 bases, the J end by 1 base, with 11 bases between. CDR3 region: CASSLALTGSGANVLTF. CDR3 in DNA: TGCGCCAGCAGCTTGGCGTTAACAGGTTCTGGGGCCAACGTCCTGACTTTC.

CDR3 sequence reads: CASSRDRYFAYEQYF. CDR3 in DNA: TGTGCCAGCAGTCGGGACAGATATTTCGCCTACGAGCAGTACTTC. This chain joins TRBV11-1 and TRBJ2-7; 7 bases are a match to TRBD1. Germline CDR1 and CDR2: SGHAT and FQDESV (reference sequence). With 6 bases clipped from V and 2 bases from J, the junction kept 10 bases outside the gene matches. CDR3 size: 15 residues.

V is TRBV11-2 and J is TRBJ2-1, with 9 bases identical to TRBD2. Trimming removed 2 bases from V and 6 bases from J; junction bases left unmatched: 5. The CDR3 runs 15 residues. The germline V gene has CDR1 SGHAT and CDR2 FQNNGV. CDR3 sequence (DNA): TGTGCCAGCAGCTTAATAGCGGGAGATAGCAATGAGCAGTTCTTC. Translating it yields CASSLIAGDSNEQFF.

In this sample, this clonotype turned up many times. The rearrangement links TRBV5-1 to TRBJ2-2, with D unclear. Germline CDR1 and CDR2: SGHRS and YFSETQ. The length of the CDR3 is 14 residues. V was cut by 4 bases and J by 1 base, with 8 bases left in between. DNA for the CDR3: TGCGCCAGCAGCCTCACGGTGAACACCGGGGAGCTGTTTTTT. Translating gives CASSLTVNTGELFF.

The V and J genes are TRBV18 and TRBJ2-1; 11 nucleotides match TRBD1. Trimming took 5 bases from V and 4 from J; bases not matched to a gene: 4. The CDR3 loop spans 15 amino acids. Germline loops: CDR1 KGHSH, CDR2 LQKENI. As DNA, the CDR3 is TGTGCCAGCTCAGCCGGGACAGGGGGATACAATGAGCAGTTCTTC. Protein: CASSAGTGGYNEQFF. The full variable domain, rest sourced from reference TRBV18 and TRBJ2-1, is NAGVMQNPRHLVRRRGQEARLRCSPMKGHSHVYWYRQLPEEGLKFMVYLQKENIIDESGMPKERFSAEFPKEGPSILRIQQVVRGDSAAYFCASSAGTGGYNEQFFGPGTRLTVL.

V is TRBV20-1 and J is TRBJ2-6; D is undetermined. The ends were cut back, 3 bases at V and 2 bases at J, with 17 bases in the middle. CDR3 length: 17 residues. From germline, CDR1 is DFQATT and CDR2 SNEGSKA (reference sequence). The CDR3 DNA sequence: TGCAGTGCTAGCCCCGGCCAGGCCGTTGCTGGGGCCAACGTCCTGACTTTC. Its protein product is CSASPGQAVAGANVLTF.

This clonotype has more than one count but fewer than ten. J is TRBJ2-5 and V is TRBV6-1; a weak D match, TRBD1 (6 bases). Between the trimmed V and J ends, which lost 6 bases and 4 bases, there was a span of 15 bases. Germline CDR1 and CDR2: MNHNS and SASEGT. CDR3 length: 14 amino acids. CDR3 nucleotides: TGTGCCAGCAGCCCTACAGGGACGGGAGAGACCCAGTACTTC. Amino acid sequence: CASSPTGTGETQYF.

This chain joins TRBV7-6 and TRBJ1-1; unclear D gene. Germline V gene lookup returns CDR1 SGHVS and CDR2 FNYEAQ. Trimming shortened V by 2 bases and J by 0 bases, and 10 bases separated the two germline ends. The CDR3 contains 15 residues. CDR3 nucleotides: TGTGCCAGCAGCTTAAGTGCGCACTTGAACACTGAAGCTTTCTTT. This encodes CASSLSAHLNTEAFF.

There are a few counts of this clonotype. The chain is built from TRBV18 and TRBJ2-3; D perhaps matches TRBD2 (6 bases). Deletions cut 5 bases from V and 3 bases from J, with 15 bases between. CDR3 length: 15 amino acids. CDR1 is KGHSH, CDR2 LQKENI, per germline. The CDR3 here is CASSTAGRGTDTQYF. CDR3 sequence (DNA): TGTGCCAGCTCAACGGCGGGACGGGGAACAGATACGCAGTATTTT.

This clonotype was seen only a few times. The chain employs TRBV20-1 and TRBJ1-5, with a tentative D call TRBD1 (6 bases). Deletions cut 1 base from V and 2 bases from J, with 9 bases between. CDR3 size: 14 residues. CDR1 DFQATT and CDR2 SNEGSKA come from the germline V gene (reference sequence). The CDR3 coding sequence is TGCAGTGCTAGAGTTTCAGGGGGCAATCAGCCCCAGCATTTT. Protein sequence: CSARVSGGNQPQHF.

This sequence joins TRBV5-1 and TRBJ2-5; 8 bases fit TRBD2. Germline CDR1 reads SGHRS; CDR2 reads YFSETQ. V lost 4 bases, J lost 5 bases, and 7 bases stayed unmatched. This CDR3 has 14 amino acids. The CDR3 region has the DNA TGCGCCAGCAGCCCCGGGACTAGTACTGAGACCCAGTACTTC. Translated: CASSPGTSTETQYF.

The table lists this clonotype with a few counts. The V call is TRBV29-1, the J call TRBJ2-3; D might be TRBD2 (6 bases). The CDR3 contains 15 residues. V lost 1 base and J 6 bases, leaving 17 bases between the germline ends. Germline-derived CDR1 and CDR2 are SQVTM and ANQGSEA. In DNA, the CDR3 is TGCAGCGTTGAAGTTCCCTTCGGGGGTACTGATACGCAGTATTTT. It translates to CSVEVPFGGTDTQYF.